These T cell receptor beta chains were read from a single sample in a study of blood T cell repertoires in COVID-19. The protocol was immunoSEQ multiplex PCR, while the TCRdb copy is restricted to in-frame clones and leaves out a portion. The data contain just under 80,000 clones, roughly 85% of them seen just once; the ten biggest clones take up around 40%. Material: peripheral blood. The receptors derive from a human donor in a cohort sampled during active COVID-19. Each CDR3 is given with its conserved first and last residue. A D gene is named only where the DNA matches it firmly. Only some rows state a clone size, as once, few, many or a class for expanded clones.

j_call d_call clone_size v_call cdr3_aa cdr3_nt
TRBJ2-2 TRBD2 - TRBV7-8 CASSLGGSWSGELFF TGTGCCAGCAGCTTAGGCGGGAGTTGGTCCGGGGAGCTGTTTTTT
TRBJ2-7 - - TRBV6-6 CASSHDSDSSYEQYF TGTGCCAGCAGCCACGACAGCGACAGCTCCTACGAGCAGTACTTC
TRBJ1-2 TRBD1 - TRBV7-2 CASSVGGANYGYTF TGTGCCAGCAGCGTAGGGGGCGCCAACTATGGCTACACCTTC
TRBJ1-1 - - TRBV30 CAWSLMNTEAFF TGTGCCTGGAGTTTAATGAACACTGAAGCTTTCTTT
TRBJ1-6 - - TRBV21-1 CASSMGATNSPLHF TGTGCCAGCAGCATGGGGGCGACTAATTCACCCCTCCACTTT
TRBJ2-7 TRBD1 - TRBV4-3 CARRTGDGGWYEQYF TGCGCCAGAAGGACAGGGGATGGGGGCTGGTACGAGCAGTACTTC
TRBJ1-4 - - TRBV7-9 CASSLGDRNNEKLFF TGTGCCAGCAGCTTAGGTGACAGAAATAATGAAAAACTGTTTTTT
TRBJ1-2 TRBD1 - TRBV5-1 CASSLIAGGDYGYTF TGCGCCAGCAGCTTAATTGCAGGGGGAGACTATGGCTACACCTTC
TRBJ2-1 TRBD2 - TRBV4-2 CATTGTSGSGYNEQFF TGTGCCACAACCGGGACTAGCGGGAGCGGCTACAATGAGCAGTTCTTC
TRBJ2-7 TRBD2 once TRBV7-6 CASSETSGGPYEQYF TGTGCCAGCAGCGAAACTAGCGGGGGGCCCTACGAGCAGTACTTC
TRBJ2-7 TRBD2 - TRBV11-3 CASSLGLAGVPEQYF TGTGCCAGCAGCTTAGGACTAGCGGGAGTGCCCGAGCAGTACTTC
TRBJ2-3 - - TRBV4-1 CASSGLPGDTQYF TGCGCCAGCAGTGGGCTGCCCGGAGATACGCAGTATTTT
TRBJ2-1 TRBD2 - TRBV2 CASSGGGLAGSRTYNEQFF TGTGCCAGCAGCGGTGGGGGACTAGCGGGTTCCAGGACTTACAATGAGCAGTTCTTC
TRBJ2-2 - - TRBV7-6 CASSLGDRKSGELFF TGTGCCAGCAGCTTAGGTGACAGGAAATCCGGGGAGCTGTTTTTT
TRBJ1-1 - - TRBV7-2 CASSFSGGLDTEAFF TGTGCCAGCAGCTTTTCCGGGGGTTTGGACACTGAAGCTTTCTTT
TRBJ1-5 TRBD1 - TRBV30 CACEGQSNQPQHF TGTGCCTGTGAGGGACAGAGCAATCAGCCCCAGCATTTT
TRBJ1-1 TRBD1 - TRBV29-1 CSVSDREGSEAFF TGCAGCGTTTCGGACAGGGAGGGATCTGAAGCTTTCTTT
TRBJ2-7 - - TRBV7-2 CASSLGLDPSYEQYF TGTGCCAGCAGCTTAGGACTAGACCCCTCCTACGAGCAGTACTTC
TRBJ2-6 TRBD2 - TRBV2 CASSVAGGSSGANVLTF TGTGCCAGCAGTGTGGCGGGAGGAAGCTCTGGGGCCAACGTCCTGACTTTC